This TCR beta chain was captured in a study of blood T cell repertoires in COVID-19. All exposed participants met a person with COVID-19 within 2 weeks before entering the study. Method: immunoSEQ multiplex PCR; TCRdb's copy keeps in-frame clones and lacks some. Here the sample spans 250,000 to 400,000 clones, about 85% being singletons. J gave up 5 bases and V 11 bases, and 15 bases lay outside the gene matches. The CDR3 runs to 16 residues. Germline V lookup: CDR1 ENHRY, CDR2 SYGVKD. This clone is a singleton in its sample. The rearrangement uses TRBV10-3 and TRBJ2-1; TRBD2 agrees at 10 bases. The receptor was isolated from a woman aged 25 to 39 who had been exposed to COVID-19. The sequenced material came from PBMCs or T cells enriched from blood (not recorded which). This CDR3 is CALKVDSGRNNNEQFF. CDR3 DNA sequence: TGTGCCCTGAAGGTCGATAGCGGGAGGAATAACAATGAGCAGTTCTTC.